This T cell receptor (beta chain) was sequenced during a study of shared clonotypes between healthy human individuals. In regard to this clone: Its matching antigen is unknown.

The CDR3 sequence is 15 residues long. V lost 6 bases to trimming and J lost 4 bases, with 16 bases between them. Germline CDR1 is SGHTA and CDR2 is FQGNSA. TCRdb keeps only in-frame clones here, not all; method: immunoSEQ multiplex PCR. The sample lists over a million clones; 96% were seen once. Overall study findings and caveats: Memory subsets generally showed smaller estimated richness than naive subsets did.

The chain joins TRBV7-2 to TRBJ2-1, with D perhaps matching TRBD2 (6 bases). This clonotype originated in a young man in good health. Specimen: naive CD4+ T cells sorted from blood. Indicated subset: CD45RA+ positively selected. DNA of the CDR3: TGTGCCAGCAGACACACTTGGAGGGGTTACAATGAGCAGTTCTTC. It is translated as CASRHTWRGYNEQFF.